The subject of this entry is one TCR beta chain. The read is 3 residues too short to cover the CDR3 end, so that end is filled in from the germline J gene. Some clones are missing from TCRdb's copy, which holds only in-frame ones; the method was immunoSEQ multiplex PCR. The sample shows under 40,000 clones, and approximately 4.5% sits with its ten largest clones. The CDR3 totals 13 residues. Germline loops: CDR1 SGHTA, CDR2 FQGNSA. The data derive from a study of T cells in women clearing cervical HPV infection. Source material: blood buffy coat. The V call is TRBV7-2, the J call TRBJ1-2; D is possibly TRBD1 (5 bases). The sequence was obtained from a woman between 18 and 69 years old with a cervical HPV16 infection that either progressed to CIN3+ or cleared (not recorded which). CDR3 DNA (partial): TGTGCCAGCAGCCGACCGGGGGGTGAAGAC. Translating gives CASSRPGGED. The CDR3 as a whole reads CASSRPGGEDYTF. The whole variable domain, remainder taken from reference TRBV7-2 and TRBJ1-2, is GAGVSQSPSNKVTEKGKDVELRCDPISGHTALYWYRQSLGQGLEFLIYFQGNSAPDKSGLPSDRFSAERTGGSVSTLTIQRTQQEDSAVYLCASSRPGGEDYTFGSGTRLTVV.